A single T cell receptor beta chain is shown here with its context. Its antigen specificity is not known. Qualities for individual bases were not recorded, and no much larger clone is one base off. The cohort comprised some 700 healthy bone marrow donors. Cohort members were all nominally healthy when sampled, although unrecorded immune exposures were likely present. The donor tested CMV seropositive and was one of the 289 seropositive cohort members. A peripheral blood sample was provided by each donor, and peripheral blood mononuclear cells were used for TCR beta sequencing. Genomic DNA was extracted from the blood cell samples with the Qiagen DNeasy Blood Extraction Kit. The library was prepared using the immunoSEQ multiplex PCR assay. The multiplex PCR relied on a mix of 60 forward primers for TCR Vbeta segments and 13 reverse primers for TCR Jbeta segments. The CDR3 region of rearranged TCR beta genes was amplified from genomic DNA with a multiplex PCR assay. On the Illumina HiSeq System, the amplified TCR beta libraries were sequenced as 87-base-pair reads. Processing in the source paper ran as follows. In a later analysis, tens of millions of unique TCR beta chains were counted across the roughly 670 repertoires, and around 10 million of these chains were shared by at least two donors. A nearest-neighbor algorithm error-corrected the raw reads and collapsed the reads into unique sequences, merging closely related sequences to remove PCR and sequencing errors. CDR3 sequences were aligned to IMGT reference sequences to assign V, D and J gene segments. For a sequence to be retained, a match of at least six nucleotides to both a V gene segment and a J gene segment was required. Rearrangements were classified as productive when the CDR3 lacked stop codons and remained in frame with V and J, and all other rearrangements were classified as non-productive. CDR3 was defined according to IMGT convention as the region running from the second conserved V-encoded cysteine to the conserved J-encoded phenylalanine. Sequences without an unambiguous match to a single V gene segment were excluded from the earlier analysis of over 500 of the donors. In an earlier analysis of around 600 of the donors, V segments were called functional above 56.7% productive rearrangements and were called segregating when the between-donor standard deviation exceeded 5%. A statistical classification framework was built for diagnosing cytomegalovirus status from the catalog of TCR beta chain sequences. A later analysis assigned V and J genes by comparing TCR nucleotide sequences with IMGT/GENE-DB human TR gene sequences. Using the TCRdist pipeline, a later analysis assigned CDR3 sequences along with most-parsimonious VDJ recombination scenarios. A later analysis defined each TCR beta chain by its CDR3 amino acid sequence plus V-gene family, and excluded reads lacking a unique V-gene family. A later analysis removed 550 to 700 highly shared, low-generation-probability nucleotide sequences to deal with suspected cross-contamination and a sequencing artifact. In a later analysis, a clonal expansion index for each public chain was calculated from normalized within-repertoire ranks of inferred template counts. In a later analysis, generation probabilities were computed with a VDJ recombination model fitted to out-of-frame rearrangements, and the resulting probabilities were checked against IGoR. Hypergeometric tests were used in a later analysis to score TCR-TCR, TCR-HLA and TCR-CMV co-occurrence, with a repertoire-size bias correction applied to the TCR pairs. In a later analysis, false discovery rates were estimated by permuting HLA or CMV assignments 20 times. In a later analysis, co-occurring TCRs were grouped using DBSCAN, with TCRdist sequence similarity added in when clustering inside HLA-allele-positive subsets. Repertoires with fewer than 30,000 or more than 120,000 public chains, plus five repertoires with anomalous nucleotide sharing, were excluded from co-occurrence clustering. TCRdb provides this immuneACCESS table in a form limited to in-frame rearrangements. Some clones are lacking; in checked studies, under half of them reflect an unresolved V gene, and why the rest are absent is not known. V and J calls and clone size are as listed in that table; D and trimming were resolved from the DNA. The table for this sample lists fewer than 250,000 clones; 75% to 85% of them were counted only once. Jointly, the top ten make up around 14% of the sample.

The data are from a study of cytomegalovirus exposure and HLA in healthy donors (dated by TCRdb to the late 2010s). Context from the whole study: According to an earlier analysis of a few hundred of the donors, 150 million to 200 million T cells yielded 117 million unique TCR beta sequences and more than 250 Gb of sequence data. Every repertoire in the discovery cohort had been generated on one and the same sequencing platform. Typing coverage varied by locus: roughly 629-630 donors for A, B, C, DRB1 and DQB1; more than 500 for DQA1; about 590 for DPA1; fewer than 480 for DPB1. Using immunosequencing, the study profiled T cell repertoires from 666 subjects and related those repertoires to cytomegalovirus serostatus. Rather than using new phenotypic data, the later analysis identified candidate immune exposures from TCR beta sequences and from how often those sequences occurred across donors. Several DR-DQ haplotypes were treated as single units for association and clustering because of strong linkage in the cohort. Among about 370 genotyped donors of the cohort, an average of about 240,000 unique TCR beta nucleotide sequences was sequenced per donor, of which roughly 17% were non-productive. Approximately 300 gigabases of sequencing data and about 92 million unique TCR sequences made up an early release that covered about 640 HLA-typed donors. A later analysis re-analyzed previously published TCR beta repertoires from 600 to 850 donors and added high-resolution HLA genotyping to study TCR occurrence patterns. In a later genetic analysis, genome-wide SNP genotypes for about 65% of the roughly 700 donors were used, and that subset was treated as a discovery cohort. In an earlier analysis of roughly 540 of the donors, high-throughput TCR beta sequencing was used to judge whether each TCR beta V gene segment behaved as functional or pseudogenic. To predict cytomegalovirus infection status, the study brought together high-throughput TCR immunosequencing, statistical association of individual TCRs with disease status, and machine learning. Of the roughly 390 genotyped donors, around 81% fell in the genetic ancestry cluster associated with self-reported Caucasian donors. Donor age, sex, ethnicity and CMV serostatus were compiled alongside the repertoire data. A separate validation cohort of over a hundred different subjects was used in addition to the approximately 700-subject first cohort. HLA typing covered class I and class II loci at four-digit resolution. The study aimed to test whether cataloging public T cell receptors could reveal signatures of past pathogen exposure.

Paper-wide results and their limitations: The classifier was reported to diagnose cytomegalovirus status with high specificity and sensitivity in both the original and validation cohorts. Compared with the approximately 600-donor mean, donors in an Asian-associated ancestry cluster had fewer N-insertions in productive TCRs, according to a later genetic analysis. A later genetic analysis associated a missense DCLRE1C variant with V-gene and J-gene trimming of TCR beta chains, and an independent cohort replicated the association. The authors suggested that the approach could potentially be extended to other disease states and immunological phenotypes. Because counts were too low, about 18 rarely observed V segments, including chromosome 9 orphons, were left out of the earlier analysis of about 500 of the donors. Only TCR beta chains were sequenced in this cohort, and the absence of alpha or paired-chain data limited detectable features. In a later analysis, TCR association rates were found to vary across HLA loci, with the most associated TCRs seen for DRB1 alleles and the fewest for HLA-C alleles. In a later analysis, HLA-associated TCR beta chains showed more clonal expansion and lower generation probabilities than non-associated chains that were equally common. A cluster of highly shared sequence variants was judged likely to represent a technical artifact of the sequencing pipeline. Because HLA typing was unavailable for some donors at each locus, only the typed subset was used in association tests. Strong co-occurrence of HLA alleles, especially DR and DQ, made assigning TCR associations to individual alleles difficult. Roughly uniform sequencing depth across donors was assumed in presence/absence analyses, although this assumption may not hold. Some IMGT-functional V segments, including TRBV6-2 and TRBV6-3, could not be told apart with the 87-base-pair reads, so those segments were excluded. A further reported finding was that TCR beta sequences accurately predicted the HLA-A and HLA-B alleles for most subjects in the first cohort. In a later analysis, several top co-occurrence clusters were reported to appear linked to parvovirus B19, influenza, CMV and Epstein-Barr virus. A later analysis found that most CMV-associated TCR beta chains appeared HLA-restricted, with HLA associations seemingly driven largely by CMV exposure. The study gave a list of 150 to 200 TCR beta chains associated with cytomegalovirus. While some public TCRs were present in many individuals, most TCR sequences turned up only very rarely across donors. Broadly in line with IMGT annotations, most TCR beta V segments showed up in productive rearrangements about 87% or about 30% of the time in an earlier analysis of under 700 of the donors. Linkage disequilibrium might explain the correlated functional status among segregating V segments, but an unknown experimental factor could not be ruled out. In vitro tests confirmed that a few of the cytomegalovirus-associated TCR beta chains recognize cytomegalovirus antigens. For the cohort, immune exposure information was limited to CMV serostatus. Specific HLA alleles were associated with 16,951 TCR beta sequences at a false discovery rate of 0.05 in a later analysis.

CDR1 and CDR2, per the germline V gene (reference sequence), are SGHNT and YYREEE. V loses 4 bases of germline sequence and J loses 6 bases, and the interval between the two ends is 22 bases. The CDR3 runs 17 amino acids, cysteine and phenylalanine included. The entry retains the CDR3 DNA only, 51 bases that are in frame from base 1. Sequencing was done on a sample of PBMCs. The rearranged chain carries TRBV5-4 and TRBJ2-2; TRBD1 is a weak D gene call, 6 bases matching. The TCR was taken from a woman in her 30s in good health and CMV-seropositive. The CDR3 region: CASSPPGSGAGAGELFF. DNA sequence: TGTGCCAGCAGCCCCCCCGGTTCCGGGGCAGGGGCCGGGGAGCTGTTTTTT.